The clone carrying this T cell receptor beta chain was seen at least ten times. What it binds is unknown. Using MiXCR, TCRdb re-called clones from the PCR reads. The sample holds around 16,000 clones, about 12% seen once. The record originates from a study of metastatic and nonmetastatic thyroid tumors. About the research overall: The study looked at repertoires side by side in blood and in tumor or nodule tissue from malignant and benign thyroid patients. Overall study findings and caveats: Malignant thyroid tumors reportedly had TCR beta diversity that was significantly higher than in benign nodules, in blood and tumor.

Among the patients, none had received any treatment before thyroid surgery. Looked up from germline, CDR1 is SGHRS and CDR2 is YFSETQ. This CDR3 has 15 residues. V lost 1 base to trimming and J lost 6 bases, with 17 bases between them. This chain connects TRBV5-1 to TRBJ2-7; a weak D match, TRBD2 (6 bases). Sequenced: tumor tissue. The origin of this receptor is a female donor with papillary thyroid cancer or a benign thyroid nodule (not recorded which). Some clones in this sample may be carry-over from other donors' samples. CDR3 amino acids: CASSLSPGEIGEQYF. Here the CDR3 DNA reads TGCGCCAGCAGCTTGTCTCCGGGGGAAATCGGCGAGCAGTACTTC. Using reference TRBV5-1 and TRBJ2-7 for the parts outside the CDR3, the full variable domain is KAGVTQTPRYLIKTRGQQVTLSCSPISGHRSVSWYQQTPGQGLQFLFEYFSETQRNKGNFPGRFSGRQFSNSRSEMNVSTLELGDSALYLCASSLSPGEIGEQYFGPGTRLTVT.